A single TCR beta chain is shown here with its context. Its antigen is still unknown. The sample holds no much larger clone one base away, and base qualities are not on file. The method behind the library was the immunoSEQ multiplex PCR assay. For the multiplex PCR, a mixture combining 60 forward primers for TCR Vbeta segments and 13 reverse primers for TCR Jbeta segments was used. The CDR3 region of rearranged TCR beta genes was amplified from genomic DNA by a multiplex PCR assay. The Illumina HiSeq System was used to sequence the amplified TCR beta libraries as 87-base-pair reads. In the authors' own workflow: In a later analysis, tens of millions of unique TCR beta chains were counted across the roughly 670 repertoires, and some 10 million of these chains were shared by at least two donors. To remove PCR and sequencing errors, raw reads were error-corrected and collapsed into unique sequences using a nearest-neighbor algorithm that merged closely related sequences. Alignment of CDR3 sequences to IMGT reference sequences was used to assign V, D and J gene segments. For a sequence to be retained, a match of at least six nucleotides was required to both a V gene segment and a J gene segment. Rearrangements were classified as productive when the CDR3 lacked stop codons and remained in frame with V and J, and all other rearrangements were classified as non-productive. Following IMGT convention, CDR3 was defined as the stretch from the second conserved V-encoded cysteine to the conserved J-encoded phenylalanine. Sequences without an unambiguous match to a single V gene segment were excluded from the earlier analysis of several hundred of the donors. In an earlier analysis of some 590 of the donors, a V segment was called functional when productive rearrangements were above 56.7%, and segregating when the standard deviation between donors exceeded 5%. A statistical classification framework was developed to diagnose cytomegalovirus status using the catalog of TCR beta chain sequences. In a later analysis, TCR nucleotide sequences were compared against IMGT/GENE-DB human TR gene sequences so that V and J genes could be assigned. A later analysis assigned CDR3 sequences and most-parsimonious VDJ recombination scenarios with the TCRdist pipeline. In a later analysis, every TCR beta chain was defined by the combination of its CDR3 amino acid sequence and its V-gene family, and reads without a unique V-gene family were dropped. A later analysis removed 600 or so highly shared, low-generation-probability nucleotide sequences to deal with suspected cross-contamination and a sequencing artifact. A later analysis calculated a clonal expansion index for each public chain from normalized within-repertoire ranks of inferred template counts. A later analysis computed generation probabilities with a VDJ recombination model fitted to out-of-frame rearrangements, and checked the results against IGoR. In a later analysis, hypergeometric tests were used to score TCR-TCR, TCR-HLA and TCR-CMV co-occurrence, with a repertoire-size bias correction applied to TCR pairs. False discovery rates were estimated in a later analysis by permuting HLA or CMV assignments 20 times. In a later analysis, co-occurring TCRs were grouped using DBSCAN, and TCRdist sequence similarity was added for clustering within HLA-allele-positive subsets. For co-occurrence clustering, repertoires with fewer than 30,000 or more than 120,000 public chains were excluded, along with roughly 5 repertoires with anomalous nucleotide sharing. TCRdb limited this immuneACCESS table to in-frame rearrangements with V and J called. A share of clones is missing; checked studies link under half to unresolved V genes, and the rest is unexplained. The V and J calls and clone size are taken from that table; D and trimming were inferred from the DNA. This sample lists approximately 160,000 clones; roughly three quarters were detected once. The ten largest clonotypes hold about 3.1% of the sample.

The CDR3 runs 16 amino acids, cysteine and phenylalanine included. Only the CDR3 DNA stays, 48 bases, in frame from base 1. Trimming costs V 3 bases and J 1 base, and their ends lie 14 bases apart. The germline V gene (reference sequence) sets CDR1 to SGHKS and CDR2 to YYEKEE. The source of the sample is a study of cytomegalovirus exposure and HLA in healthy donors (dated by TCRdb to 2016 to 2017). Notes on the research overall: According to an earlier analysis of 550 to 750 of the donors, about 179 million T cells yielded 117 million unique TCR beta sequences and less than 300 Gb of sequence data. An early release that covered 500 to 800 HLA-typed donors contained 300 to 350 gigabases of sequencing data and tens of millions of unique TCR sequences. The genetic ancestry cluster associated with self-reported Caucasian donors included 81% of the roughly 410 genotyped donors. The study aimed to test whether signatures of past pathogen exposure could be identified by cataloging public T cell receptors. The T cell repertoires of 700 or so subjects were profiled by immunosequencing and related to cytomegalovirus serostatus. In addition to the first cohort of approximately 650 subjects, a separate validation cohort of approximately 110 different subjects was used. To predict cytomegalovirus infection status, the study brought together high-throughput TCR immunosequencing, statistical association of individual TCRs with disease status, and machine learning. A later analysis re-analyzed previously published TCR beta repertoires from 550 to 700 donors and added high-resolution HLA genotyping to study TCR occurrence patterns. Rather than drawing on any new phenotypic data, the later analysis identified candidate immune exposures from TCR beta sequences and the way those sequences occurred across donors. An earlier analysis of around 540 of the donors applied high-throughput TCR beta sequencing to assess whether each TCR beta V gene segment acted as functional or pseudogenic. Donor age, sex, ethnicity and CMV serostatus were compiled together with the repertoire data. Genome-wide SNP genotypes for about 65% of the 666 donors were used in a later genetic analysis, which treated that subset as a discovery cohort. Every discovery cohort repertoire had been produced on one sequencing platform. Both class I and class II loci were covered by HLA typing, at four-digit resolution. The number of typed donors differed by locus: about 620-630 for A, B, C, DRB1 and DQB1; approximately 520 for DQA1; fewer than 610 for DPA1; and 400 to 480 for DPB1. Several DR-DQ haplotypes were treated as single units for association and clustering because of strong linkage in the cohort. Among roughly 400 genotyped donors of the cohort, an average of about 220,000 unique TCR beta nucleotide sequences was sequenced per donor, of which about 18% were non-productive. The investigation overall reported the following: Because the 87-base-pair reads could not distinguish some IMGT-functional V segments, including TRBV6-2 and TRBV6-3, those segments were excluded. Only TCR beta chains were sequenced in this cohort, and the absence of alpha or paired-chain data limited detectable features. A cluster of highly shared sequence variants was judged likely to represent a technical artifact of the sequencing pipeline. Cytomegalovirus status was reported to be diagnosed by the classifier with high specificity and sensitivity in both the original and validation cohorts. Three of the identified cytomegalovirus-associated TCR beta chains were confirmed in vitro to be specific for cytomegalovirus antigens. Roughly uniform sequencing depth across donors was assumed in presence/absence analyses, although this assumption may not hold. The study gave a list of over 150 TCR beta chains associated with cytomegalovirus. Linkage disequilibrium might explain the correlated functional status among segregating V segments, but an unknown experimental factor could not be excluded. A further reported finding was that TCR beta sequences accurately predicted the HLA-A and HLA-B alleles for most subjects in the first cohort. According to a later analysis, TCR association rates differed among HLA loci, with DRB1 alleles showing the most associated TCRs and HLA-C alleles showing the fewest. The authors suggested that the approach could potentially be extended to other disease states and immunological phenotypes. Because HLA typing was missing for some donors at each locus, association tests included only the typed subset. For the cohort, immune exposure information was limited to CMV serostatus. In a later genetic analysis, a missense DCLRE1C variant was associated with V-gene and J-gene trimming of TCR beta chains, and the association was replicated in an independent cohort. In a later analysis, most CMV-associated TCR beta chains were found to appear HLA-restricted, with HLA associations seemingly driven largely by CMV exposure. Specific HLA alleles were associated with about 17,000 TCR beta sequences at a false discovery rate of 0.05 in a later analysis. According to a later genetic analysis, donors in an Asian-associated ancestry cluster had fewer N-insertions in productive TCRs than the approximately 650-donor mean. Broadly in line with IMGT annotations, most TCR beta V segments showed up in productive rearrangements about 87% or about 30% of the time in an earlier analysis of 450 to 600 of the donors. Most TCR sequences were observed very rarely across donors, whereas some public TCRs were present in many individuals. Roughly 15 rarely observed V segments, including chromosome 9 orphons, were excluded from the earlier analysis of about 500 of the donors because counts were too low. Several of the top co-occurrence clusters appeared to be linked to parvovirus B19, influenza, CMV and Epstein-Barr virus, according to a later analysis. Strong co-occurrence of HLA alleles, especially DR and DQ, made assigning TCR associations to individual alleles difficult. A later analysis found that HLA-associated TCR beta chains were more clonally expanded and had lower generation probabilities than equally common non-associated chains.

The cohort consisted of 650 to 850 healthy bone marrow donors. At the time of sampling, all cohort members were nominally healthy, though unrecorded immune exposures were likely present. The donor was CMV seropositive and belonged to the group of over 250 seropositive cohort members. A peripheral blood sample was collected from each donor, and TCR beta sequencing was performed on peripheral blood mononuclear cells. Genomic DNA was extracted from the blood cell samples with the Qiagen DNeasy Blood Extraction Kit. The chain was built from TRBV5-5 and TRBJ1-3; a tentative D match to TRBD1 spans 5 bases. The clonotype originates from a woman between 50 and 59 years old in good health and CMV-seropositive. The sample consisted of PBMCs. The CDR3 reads CASSSQTQGSGNTIYF. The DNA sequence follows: TGTGCCAGCAGCTCACAAACCCAGGGATCTGGAAACACCATATATTTT.